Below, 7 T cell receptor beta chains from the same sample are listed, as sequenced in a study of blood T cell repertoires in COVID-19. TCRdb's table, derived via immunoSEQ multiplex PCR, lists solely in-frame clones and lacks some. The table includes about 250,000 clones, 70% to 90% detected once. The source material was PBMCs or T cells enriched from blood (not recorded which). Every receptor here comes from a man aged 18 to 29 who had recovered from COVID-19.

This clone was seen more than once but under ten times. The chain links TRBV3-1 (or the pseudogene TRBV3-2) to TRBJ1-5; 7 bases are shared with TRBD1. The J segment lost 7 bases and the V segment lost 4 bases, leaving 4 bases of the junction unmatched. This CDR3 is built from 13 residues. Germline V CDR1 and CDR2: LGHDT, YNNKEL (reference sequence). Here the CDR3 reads CASSLEGAQPQHF. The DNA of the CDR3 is TGTGCCAGCAGCCTCGAGGGGGCACAGCCCCAGCATTTT.

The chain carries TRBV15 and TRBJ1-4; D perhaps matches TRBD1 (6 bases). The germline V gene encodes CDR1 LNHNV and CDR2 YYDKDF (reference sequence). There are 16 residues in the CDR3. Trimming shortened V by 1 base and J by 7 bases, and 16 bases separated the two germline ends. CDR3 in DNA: TGTGCCACCAGCAGAGCGGGGACAAATCGCTTTGAAAAACTGTTTTTT. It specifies CATSRAGTNRFEKLFF.

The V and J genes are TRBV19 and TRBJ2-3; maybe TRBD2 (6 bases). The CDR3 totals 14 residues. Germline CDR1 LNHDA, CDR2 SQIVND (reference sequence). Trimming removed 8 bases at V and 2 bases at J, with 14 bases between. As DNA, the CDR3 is TGTGCCAGTGGAATTAGCGGAGCCACAGATACGCAGTATTTT. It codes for CASGISGATDTQYF.

CDR3 in DNA: TGCGCCAGCAGCTTGGCCGGGACAGGGCAAAACAATGAGCAGTTCTTC. It translates to CASSLAGTGQNNEQFF. V usage is TRBV5-1 and J usage is TRBJ2-1; 9 nucleotides match TRBD1. The V and J ends lost 0 bases and 5 bases, in that order; junction bases with no gene match: 6. CDR1 is SGHRS, CDR2 YFSETQ, per germline. The CDR3 covers 16 residues.

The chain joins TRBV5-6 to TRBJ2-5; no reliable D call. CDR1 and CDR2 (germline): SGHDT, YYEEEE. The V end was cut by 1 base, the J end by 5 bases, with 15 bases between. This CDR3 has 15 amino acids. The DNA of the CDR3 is TGTGCCAGCAGCTTGCTGACTTCCCGATGGGAGACCCAGTACTTC. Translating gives CASSLLTSRWETQYF.

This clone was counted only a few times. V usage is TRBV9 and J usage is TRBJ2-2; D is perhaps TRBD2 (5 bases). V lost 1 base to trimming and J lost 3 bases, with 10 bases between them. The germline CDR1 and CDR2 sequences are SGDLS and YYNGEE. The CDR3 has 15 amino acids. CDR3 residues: CASSVRADHTGELFF. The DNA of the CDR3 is TGTGCCAGCAGCGTAAGAGCGGACCACACCGGGGAGCTGTTTTTT.

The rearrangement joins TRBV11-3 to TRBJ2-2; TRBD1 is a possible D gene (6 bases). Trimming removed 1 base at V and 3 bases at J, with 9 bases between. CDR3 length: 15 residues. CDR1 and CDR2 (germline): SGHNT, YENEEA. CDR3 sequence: CASSLVGTHTGELFF. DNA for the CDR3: TGTGCCAGCAGCTTAGTTGGGACACACACCGGGGAGCTGTTTTTT.